This T cell receptor (beta chain) originates from a study of read filtering for tumor transcriptome and immune sequencing. Overall study results and limits: Approximately 87% of IR-seq clonotypes had a single read, yet these held around 3.3% of reads. The CD138-negative fraction was mixed bone marrow immune cells, not pure T cells.

From about 0.4 ug of RNA, a library with molecular barcoded alpha/delta and beta/gamma adaptors was made. One entry per CDR3 protein, called by TCRdb with MiXCR from the reads. The sample holds tens of thousands of distinct CDR3 sequences; 20% to 25% are singletons and the top ten take about 10%. Points on this clonotype: Its antigen is still unknown. The junction departs from the called germline gene at one end, perhaps through a read error.

The source of this sequence is a donor aged 40 or over with multiple myeloma. What was sequenced was a population of CD138-negative cells sorted from bone marrow.

CDR3 loop: CATRRAGEWANVLTF. For the CDR3, the DNA is TGTGCCACCAGGAGAGCAGGGGAGTGGGCCAACGTCCTGACTTTC. This chain uses TRBV15 with TRBJ2-6; a possible D gene is TRBD1 (6 bases). The CDR3 contains 15 residues. CDR1 and CDR2 from the germline V gene are LNHNV and YYDKDF (reference sequence).